Listed below are T cell receptor beta chains from one sample, sequenced in a study of human T cells and chemical hapten exposure. Each CDR3 protein gets one entry after TCRdb re-called the RACE reads with MiXCR. The sample lists 60,000 to 90,000 distinct CDR3 sequences, 8.5% to 9.5% occurring once. The sample was whole blood. The receptors derive from a female donor in good health. Some clones in this sample may be carry-over from other donors' samples. The CDR3 runs from the conserved cysteine through the conserved F or W. A D gene is named only where the DNA matches it firmly. The listing skips clone size in some rows; elsewhere it reads once, few, many or a size class.

CDR3aa: CASSYWGRTDTQYF
CDR3nt: TGTGCCAGCAGTTATTGGGGGCGCACAGATACGCAGTATTTT
d_gene: .
v_gene: TRBV6-5
j_gene: TRBJ2-3
abundance: many

CDR3aa: CAISDPGGRGYEQYF
CDR3nt: TGTGCCATCAGTGACCCGGGAGGCCGGGGCTACGAGCAGTACTTC
d_gene: TRBD2
v_gene: TRBV10-3
j_gene: TRBJ2-7
abundance: many

CDR3aa: CASSPDSGANVLTF
CDR3nt: TGTGCCAGCAGCCCGGACTCTGGGGCCAACGTCCTGACTTTC
d_gene: .
v_gene: TRBV6-2/TRBV6-3
j_gene: TRBJ2-6
abundance: many

CDR3aa: CSASEDGNYGYTF
CDR3nt: TGCAGTGCTAGCGAGGACGGAAACTATGGCTACACCTTC
d_gene: .
v_gene: TRBV20-1
j_gene: TRBJ1-2
abundance: few

CDR3aa: CASSPPIYTEAFF
CDR3nt: TGTGCCAGCAGTCCGCCTATATACACTGAAGCTTTCTTT
d_gene: .
v_gene: TRBV7-9
j_gene: TRBJ1-1
abundance: .

CDR3aa: CASNSAPVGTQYF
CDR3nt: TGTGCCAGCAATAGCGCGCCGGTGGGTACGCAGTATTTT
d_gene: .
v_gene: TRBV6-1
j_gene: TRBJ2-3
abundance: few

CDR3aa: CAIQHQQQGAAEAFF
CDR3nt: TGTGCCATCCAGCATCAACAACAGGGGGCGGCTGAAGCTTTCTTT
d_gene: TRBD1
v_gene: TRBV10-3
j_gene: TRBJ1-1
abundance: few

CDR3aa: CSASFGTSGTDTQYF
CDR3nt: TGCAGTGCTAGTTTTGGGACTAGCGGCACAGATACGCAGTATTTT
d_gene: TRBD2
v_gene: TRBV20-1
j_gene: TRBJ2-3
abundance: .

CDR3aa: CASSLVGANFPAGELFF
CDR3nt: TGTGCCAGCAGCTTAGTAGGGGCCAACTTTCCAGCCGGGGAGCTGTTTTTT
d_gene: .
v_gene: TRBV7-6
j_gene: TRBJ2-2
abundance: .

CDR3aa: CASSLGARGAAVFYEQYF
CDR3nt: TGTGCCAGCAGCTTAGGGGCTCGTGGGGCCGCGGTCTTCTACGAGCAGTACTTC
d_gene: .
v_gene: TRBV7-8
j_gene: TRBJ2-7
abundance: .

CDR3aa: CASSQGERSEGFF
CDR3nt: TGTGCCAGCAGCCAAGGAGAAAGGAGCGAGGGGTTCTTC
d_gene: .
v_gene: TRBV14
j_gene: TRBJ2-1
abundance: many

CDR3aa: CASRGDGRSDQPQHF
CDR3nt: TGTGCCAGCAGGGGGGACGGCCGTAGTGATCAGCCCCAGCATTTT
d_gene: .
v_gene: TRBV2
j_gene: TRBJ1-5
abundance: .

CDR3aa: CASSQDGGRGYEQFF
CDR3nt: TGTGCCAGCAGCCAAGACGGGGGGCGAGGCTATGAGCAGTTCTTC
d_gene: .
v_gene: TRBV3-1
j_gene: TRBJ2-1
abundance: .

CDR3aa: CATRGEGDNQPQHF
CDR3nt: TGTGCCACCAGGGGAGAGGGAGACAATCAGCCCCAGCATTTT
d_gene: .
v_gene: TRBV24-1
j_gene: TRBJ1-5
abundance: few

CDR3aa: CASSADNQPQHF
CDR3nt: TGTGCCAGCAGCGCAGACAATCAGCCCCAGCATTTT
d_gene: .
v_gene: TRBV7-2
j_gene: TRBJ1-5
abundance: many

CDR3aa: CSASRASAGPPGETQYF
CDR3nt: TGCAGTGCTAGCCGAGCGTCAGCGGGGCCCCCGGGGGAGACCCAGTACTTC
d_gene: TRBD2
v_gene: TRBV20-1
j_gene: TRBJ2-5
abundance: few

CDR3aa: CASRARDLLGFKPQHF
CDR3nt: TGTGCCAGCAGGGCACGGGATTTGTTGGGGTTTAAGCCCCAGCATTTT
d_gene: .
v_gene: TRBV2
j_gene: TRBJ1-5
abundance: many

CDR3aa: CASSRSGGFQETQYF
CDR3nt: TGTGCCAGCTCACGTAGCGGGGGGTTCCAAGAGACCCAGTACTTC
d_gene: TRBD2
v_gene: TRBV18
j_gene: TRBJ2-5
abundance: many

CDR3aa: CAGPQPGASNQPQHF
CDR3nt: TGCGCCGGTCCACAACCGGGGGCTAGCAATCAGCCCCAGCATTTT
d_gene: .
v_gene: TRBV10-2
j_gene: TRBJ1-5
abundance: .

CDR3aa: CASSFPAVTYYGYTF
CDR3nt: TGTGCCAGCAGCTTTCCCGCAGTGACGTACTATGGCTACACCTTC
d_gene: .
v_gene: TRBV7-9
j_gene: TRBJ1-2
abundance: many

CDR3aa: CSARDGTGGDNLSYEQYF
CDR3nt: TGCAGTGCTAGAGATGGGACAGGGGGCGATAACCTTTCCTACGAGCAGTACTTC
d_gene: TRBD1
v_gene: TRBV20-1
j_gene: TRBJ2-7
abundance: few

CDR3aa: CASSQESGFGGYTF
CDR3nt: TGTGCCAGCAGCCAAGAATCCGGGTTCGGCGGCTACACCTTC
d_gene: .
v_gene: TRBV3-1
j_gene: TRBJ1-2
abundance: many

CDR3aa: CASSLAPLPTTKPFF
CDR3nt: TGCGCCAGCAGCTTGGCACCTCTCCCTACGACTAAACCTTTCTTT
d_gene: .
v_gene: TRBV5-1
j_gene: TRBJ1-1
abundance: few

CDR3aa: CAGQYRDLSSYEQYF
CDR3nt: TGTGCCGGACAGTACCGGGACCTTAGCTCCTACGAGCAGTACTTC
d_gene: .
v_gene: TRBV12-3/TRBV12-4
j_gene: TRBJ2-7
abundance: few

CDR3aa: CASSLALTGYNSPLHF
CDR3nt: TGTGCCAGCAGTTTAGCGCTGACAGGGTATAATTCACCCCTCCACTTT
d_gene: TRBD1
v_gene: TRBV12-3/TRBV12-4
j_gene: TRBJ1-6
abundance: many

CDR3aa: CASSQDPVRVSLPFF
CDR3nt: TGTGCCAGCAGCCAAGACCCTGTTAGGGTCTCCTTGCCGTTCTTC
d_gene: .
v_gene: TRBV3-1
j_gene: TRBJ2-1
abundance: few

CDR3aa: CASSFRTDTQYF
CDR3nt: TGTGCCAGCAGCTTTAGGACAGATACGCAGTATTTT
d_gene: .
v_gene: TRBV11-2
j_gene: TRBJ2-3
abundance: many

CDR3aa: CASSFSRQGAHHF
CDR3nt: TGTGCCAGCAGCTTCTCAAGACAGGGGGCGCATCACTTC
d_gene: TRBD1
v_gene: TRBV12-3/TRBV12-4
j_gene: TRBJ2-7
abundance: few

CDR3aa: CASSQEVQVTDSNYGYTF
CDR3nt: TGCGCCAGCAGCCAAGAAGTCCAGGTGACGGACTCTAACTATGGCTACACCTTC
d_gene: .
v_gene: TRBV4-3
j_gene: TRBJ1-2
abundance: many